This T cell receptor beta chain stems from a study of T cell responses to AZD1222 COVID-19 vaccine. Study-wide points: Baseline serology detected seropositivity in only a handful of AZD1222 recipients. Mostly white British, mostly female donors; authors suggested clonal diversity may be underestimated. Nearly half of spike-specific TCRs reportedly go after variant regions that carry no mutations. Distributed over spike, vaccine-associated CD4 TCRs predominated at 160-218 and 743-854.

This clone was counted once. The target antigen is unknown. This CDR3 contains 14 residues. Per germline, CDR1 GTSNPN and CDR2 SVGIG (reference sequence). The V and J ends lost 5 bases and 7 bases, in that order; junction bases with no gene match: 10. Clones were sequenced by immunoSEQ multiplex PCR, and TCRdb holds only the in-frame ones, with some missing. The sample contains approximately 70,000 clones, approximately 81% of which appear only once. The V call is TRBV30, the J call TRBJ2-7; 11 positions agree with TRBD1. The specimen was peripheral blood, collected on day 0 of AZD1222 vaccination. The receptor was derived from an adult in good health. CDR3 in DNA: TGTGCCTGGGAGATAGGACAGGGGGCGGGAGAGCAGTACTTC. Protein sequence: CAWEIGQGAGEQYF. Full variable domain (missing parts from reference TRBV30 and TRBJ2-7): SQTIHQWPATLVQPVGSPLSLECTVEGTSNPNLYWYRQAAGRGLQLLFYSVGIGQISSEVPQNLSASRPQDRQFILSSKKLLLSDSGFYLCAWEIGQGAGEQYFGPGTRLTVT.